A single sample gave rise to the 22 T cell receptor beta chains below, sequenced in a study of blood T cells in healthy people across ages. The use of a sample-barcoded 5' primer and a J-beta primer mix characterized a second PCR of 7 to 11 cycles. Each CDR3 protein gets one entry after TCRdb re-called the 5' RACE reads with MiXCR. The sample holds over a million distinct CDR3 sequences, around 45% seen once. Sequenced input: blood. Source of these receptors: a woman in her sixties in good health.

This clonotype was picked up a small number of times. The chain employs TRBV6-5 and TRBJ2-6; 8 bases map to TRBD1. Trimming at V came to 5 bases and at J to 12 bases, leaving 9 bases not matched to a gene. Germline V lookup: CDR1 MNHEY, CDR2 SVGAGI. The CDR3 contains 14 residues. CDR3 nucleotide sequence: TGTGCCAGCAGTGGATCCGGGACAGGATCCGTCCTGACTTTC. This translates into CASSGSGTGSVLTF.

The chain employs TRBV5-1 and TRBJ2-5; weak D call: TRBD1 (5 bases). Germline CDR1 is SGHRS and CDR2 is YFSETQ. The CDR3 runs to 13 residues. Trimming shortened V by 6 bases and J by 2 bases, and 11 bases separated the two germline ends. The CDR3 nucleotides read TGCGCCAGCAACCAGGACACACAAGAGACCCAGTACTTC. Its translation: CASNQDTQETQYF.

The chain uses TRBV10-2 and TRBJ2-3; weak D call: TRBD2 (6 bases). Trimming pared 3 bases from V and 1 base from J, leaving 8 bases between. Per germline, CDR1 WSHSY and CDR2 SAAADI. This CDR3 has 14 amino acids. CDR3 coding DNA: TGCGCCAGCAGTGATGCGGGACGCACAGATACGCAGTATTTT. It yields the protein CASSDAGRTDTQYF.

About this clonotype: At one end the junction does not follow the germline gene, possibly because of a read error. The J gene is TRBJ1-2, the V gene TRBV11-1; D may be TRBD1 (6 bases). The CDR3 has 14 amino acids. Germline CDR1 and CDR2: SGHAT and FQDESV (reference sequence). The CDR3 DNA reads TGCGCCAGCAGCTTGGCCGGACAGAGCTATGGCTACACCTTC. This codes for CASSLAGQSYGYTF.

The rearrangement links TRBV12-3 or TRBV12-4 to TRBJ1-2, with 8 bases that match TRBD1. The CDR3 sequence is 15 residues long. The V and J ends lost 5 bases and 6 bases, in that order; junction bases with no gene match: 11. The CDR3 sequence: CASSIRGRGPDGYTF. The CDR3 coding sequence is TGTGCCAGCAGTATTCGCGGCAGGGGGCCGGATGGCTACACCTTC.

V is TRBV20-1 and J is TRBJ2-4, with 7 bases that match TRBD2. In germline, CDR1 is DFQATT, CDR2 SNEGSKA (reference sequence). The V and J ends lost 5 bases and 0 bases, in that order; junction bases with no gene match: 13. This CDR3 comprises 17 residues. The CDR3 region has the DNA TGCAGTGCTTCTCGGTGGGAGGGAGGGGAAGCCAAAAACATTCAGTACTTC. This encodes CSASRWEGGEAKNIQYF.

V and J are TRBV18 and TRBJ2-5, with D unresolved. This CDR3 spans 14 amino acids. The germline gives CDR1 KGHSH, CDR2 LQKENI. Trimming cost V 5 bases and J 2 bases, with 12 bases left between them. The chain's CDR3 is CASSSQHTQETQYF. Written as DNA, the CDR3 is TGTGCCAGCTCATCACAGCACACTCAAGAGACCCAGTACTTC.

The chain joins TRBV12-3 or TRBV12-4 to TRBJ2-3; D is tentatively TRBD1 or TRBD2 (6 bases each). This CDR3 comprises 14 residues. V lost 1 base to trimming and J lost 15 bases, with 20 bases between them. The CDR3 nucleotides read TGTGCCAGCAGTTTAGGGGGGAGGACAGATATGGAATATTTT. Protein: CASSLGGRTDMEYF.

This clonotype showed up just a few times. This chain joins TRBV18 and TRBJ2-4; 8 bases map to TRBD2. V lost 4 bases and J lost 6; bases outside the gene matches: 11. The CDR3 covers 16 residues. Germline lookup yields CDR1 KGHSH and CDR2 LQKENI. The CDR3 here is CASSRLAGLAGNIQYF. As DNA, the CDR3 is TGTGCCAGCTCACGATTAGCGGGATTGGCGGGAAACATTCAGTACTTC.

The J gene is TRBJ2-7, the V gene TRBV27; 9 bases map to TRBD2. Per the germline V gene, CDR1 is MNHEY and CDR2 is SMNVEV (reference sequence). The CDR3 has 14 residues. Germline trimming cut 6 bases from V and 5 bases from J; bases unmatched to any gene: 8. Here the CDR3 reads CASRPLAGSDEQYF. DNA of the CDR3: TGTGCCAGCAGACCTCTAGCGGGAAGCGACGAGCAGTACTTC.

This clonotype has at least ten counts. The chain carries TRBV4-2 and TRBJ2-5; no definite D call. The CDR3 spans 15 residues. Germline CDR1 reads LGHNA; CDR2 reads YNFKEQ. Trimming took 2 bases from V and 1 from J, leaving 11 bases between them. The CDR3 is CASSQNPGGQETQYF. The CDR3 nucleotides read TGTGCCAGCAGCCAAAATCCAGGTGGCCAAGAGACCCAGTACTTC.

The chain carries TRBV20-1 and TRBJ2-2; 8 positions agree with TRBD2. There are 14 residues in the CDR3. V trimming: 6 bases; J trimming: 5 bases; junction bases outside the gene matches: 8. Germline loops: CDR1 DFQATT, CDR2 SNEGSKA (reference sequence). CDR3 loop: CSAASGSGTGELFF. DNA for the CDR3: TGCAGTGCCGCAAGCGGGAGTGGGACCGGGGAGCTGTTTTTT.

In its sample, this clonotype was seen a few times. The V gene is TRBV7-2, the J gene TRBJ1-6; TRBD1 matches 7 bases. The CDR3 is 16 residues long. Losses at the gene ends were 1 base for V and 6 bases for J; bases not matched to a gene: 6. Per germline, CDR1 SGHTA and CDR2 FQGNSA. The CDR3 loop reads CASSLVGTATNSPLHF. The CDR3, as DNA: TGTGCCAGCAGCTTAGTAGGGACAGCAACTAATTCACCCCTCCACTTT.

The CDR3 here is CASSQSSGSTEFF. The CDR3 nucleotides are TGTGCCAGCAGTCAGTCTAGCGGGAGTACCGAGTTCTTC. This chain connects TRBV12-3 or TRBV12-4 to TRBJ2-1; 10 nucleotides agree with TRBD2. The CDR3 contains 13 residues. J was trimmed by 14 bases and V by 5 bases; bases with no gene match: 9.

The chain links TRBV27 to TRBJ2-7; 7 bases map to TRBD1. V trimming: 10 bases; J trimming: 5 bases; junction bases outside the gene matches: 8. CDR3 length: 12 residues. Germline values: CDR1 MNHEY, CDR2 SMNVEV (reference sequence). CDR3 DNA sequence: TGTGCCACCCGACAGGGTGGCCACGAGCAGTACTTC. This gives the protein CATRQGGHEQYF.

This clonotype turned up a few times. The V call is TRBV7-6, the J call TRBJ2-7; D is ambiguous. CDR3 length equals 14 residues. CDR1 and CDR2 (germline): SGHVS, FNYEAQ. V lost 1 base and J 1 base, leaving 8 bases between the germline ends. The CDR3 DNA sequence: TGTGCCAGCAGCTTAGTCGAGTTATCCTACGAGCAGTACTTC. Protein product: CASSLVELSYEQYF. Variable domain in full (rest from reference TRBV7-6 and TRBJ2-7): GAGVSQSPRYKVTKRGQDVALRCDPISGHVSLYWYRQALGQGPEFLTYFNYEAQQDKSGLPNDRFSAERPEGSISTLTIQRTEQRDSAMYRCASSLVELSYEQYFGPGTRLTVT.

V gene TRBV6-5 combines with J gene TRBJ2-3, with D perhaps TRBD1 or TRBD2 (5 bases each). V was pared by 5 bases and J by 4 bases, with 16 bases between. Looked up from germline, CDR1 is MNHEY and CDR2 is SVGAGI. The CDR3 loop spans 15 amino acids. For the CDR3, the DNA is TGTGCCAGCAGTCAATACGGGGCTAGCTCAGATACGCAGTATTTT. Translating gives CASSQYGASSDTQYF.

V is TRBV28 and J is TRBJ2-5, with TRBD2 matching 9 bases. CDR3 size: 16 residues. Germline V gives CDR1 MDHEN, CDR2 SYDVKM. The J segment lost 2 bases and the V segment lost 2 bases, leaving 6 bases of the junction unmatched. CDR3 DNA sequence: TGTGCCAGCAGTTTAACCGGGACTAGCAGACAAGAGACCCAGTACTTC. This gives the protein CASSLTGTSRQETQYF.

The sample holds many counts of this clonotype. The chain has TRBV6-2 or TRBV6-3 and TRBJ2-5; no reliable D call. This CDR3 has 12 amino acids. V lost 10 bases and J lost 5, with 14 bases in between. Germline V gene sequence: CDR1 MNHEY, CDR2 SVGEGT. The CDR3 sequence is CATTASEETQYF. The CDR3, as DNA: TGTGCCACCACGGCTAGTGAGGAGACCCAGTACTTC.

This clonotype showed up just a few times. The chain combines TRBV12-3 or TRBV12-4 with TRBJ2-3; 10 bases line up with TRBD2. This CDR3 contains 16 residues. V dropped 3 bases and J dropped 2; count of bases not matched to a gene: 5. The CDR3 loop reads CASSLRLAGNTDTQYF. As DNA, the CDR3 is TGTGCCAGCAGTTTGCGACTAGCGGGTAACACAGATACGCAGTATTTT.

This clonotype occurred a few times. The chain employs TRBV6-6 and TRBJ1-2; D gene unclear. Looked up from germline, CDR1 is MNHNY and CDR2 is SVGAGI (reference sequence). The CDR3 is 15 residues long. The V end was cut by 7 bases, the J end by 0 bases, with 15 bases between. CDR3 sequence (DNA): TGTGCCAGCACCCAACTCTCCGCAGCTAACTATGGCTACACCTTC. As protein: CASTQLSAANYGYTF.

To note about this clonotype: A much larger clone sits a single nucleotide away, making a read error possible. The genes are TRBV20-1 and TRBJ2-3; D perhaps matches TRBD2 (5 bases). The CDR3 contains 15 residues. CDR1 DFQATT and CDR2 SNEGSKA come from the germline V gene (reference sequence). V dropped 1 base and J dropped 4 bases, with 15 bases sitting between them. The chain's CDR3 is CSARGGVALADTQYF. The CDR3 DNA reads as TGCAGTGCTAGAGGTGGGGTAGCGCTCGCAGATACGCAGTATTTT.